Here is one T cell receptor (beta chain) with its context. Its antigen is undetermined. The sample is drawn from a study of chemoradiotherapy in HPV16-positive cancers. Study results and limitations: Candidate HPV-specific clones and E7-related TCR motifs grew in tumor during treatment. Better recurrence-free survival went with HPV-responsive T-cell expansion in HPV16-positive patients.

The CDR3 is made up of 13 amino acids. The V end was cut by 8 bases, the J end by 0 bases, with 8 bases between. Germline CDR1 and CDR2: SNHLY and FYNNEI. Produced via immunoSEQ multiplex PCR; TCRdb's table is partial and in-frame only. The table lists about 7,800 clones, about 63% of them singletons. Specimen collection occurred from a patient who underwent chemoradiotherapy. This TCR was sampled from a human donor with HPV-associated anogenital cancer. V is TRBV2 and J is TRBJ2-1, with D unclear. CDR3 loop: CASEANSYNEQFF. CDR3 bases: TGTGCCAGCGAGGCGAACTCCTACAATGAGCAGTTCTTC.